The present TCR beta chain was sequenced within a study of T-cell memory formation after mild COVID-19. V was cut by 5 bases and J by 10 bases, with 16 bases left in between. The CDR3 extends over 13 amino acids. Germline V gene lookup returns CDR1 SEHNR and CDR2 FQNEAQ (reference sequence). Notes on this clonotype: The antigen is undetermined.

TCRdb independently ran MiXCR on the 5' RACE reads; one entry per CDR3 protein. The sample contains about 410,000 distinct CDR3 sequences, about 22% of which appear only once. Study-wide findings and caveats: Clones shrinking from day 15 to 85 showed even CD4/CD8 mixes; later expanders tilted CD4+. Those CD4+ clones that contracted were mainly in CM and EM (CD8+ ones in EMRA). Among clones peaking at day 37 in the second wave, SARS-CoV-2 specificity remained unconfirmed. Pre-infection memory held some responding clones, suggesting pre-existing cross-reactive T cells responded.

The material sequenced was PBMCs or a T cell subset sorted from them (not recorded which). The V call is TRBV7-9, the J call TRBJ2-3, with TRBD2 as a possible D gene (5 bases). The sequence derives from an adult woman who had mild COVID-19 (a few samples of this study predate the infection). Cell type and time point are not known. DNA for the CDR3: TGTGCCAGCAGCGCGGGCCGGGGAAAGCCGCAGTATTTT. The encoded protein is CASSAGRGKPQYF. Complete variable domain (other parts from reference TRBV7-9 and TRBJ2-3): DTGVSQNPRHKITKRGQNVTFRCDPISEHNRLYWYRQTLGQGPEFLTYFQNEAQLEKSRLLSDRFSAERPKGSFSTLEIQRTEQGDSAMYLCASSAGRGKPQYFGPGTRLTVL.